Reported below is one T cell receptor (beta chain). The sample originates from a study of control samples from healthy donors and cancer patients. The ends were cut back, 0 bases at V and 5 bases at J, with 17 bases in the middle. Germline V gives CDR1 SGDLS, CDR2 YYNGEE. The CDR3 spans 17 residues. Produced via immunoSEQ multiplex PCR; TCRdb's table is partial and in-frame only. The table records some 130,000 clones, approximately 89% of them present only once. The chain uses TRBV9 and TRBJ2-2; possible D gene TRBD2, 6 bases. The sample taken for sequencing was blood. The clonotype originates from a man between 18 and 35 years old in good health. The CDR3 loop reads CASSVEGGVDVTGELFF. The CDR3 DNA is TGTGCCAGCAGCGTAGAGGGAGGAGTGGACGTTACCGGGGAGCTGTTTTTT.